This T cell receptor (beta chain) was captured by sequencing in a study of cytomegalovirus exposure and HLA in healthy donors. Findings and limits, study-wide: Later on, an analysis showed TCR association rates differing by HLA locus, with DRB1 the most and HLA-C the fewest. Three chains tied to CMV proved CMV antigen-specific in vitro.

The PCR contained 60 Vbeta and 13 Jbeta primers. TCRdb's copy holds only in-frame clones and misses some; the assay was immunoSEQ multiplex PCR. Here the sample table reports approximately 45,000 clones. As to this clone: Its antigen is unidentified.

The CDR3 loop spans 16 amino acids. The germline CDR1 and CDR2 sequences are SGHTA and FQGNSA. V lost 4 bases, J lost 0 bases, and 4 bases stayed unmatched. The material sequenced was PBMCs. The rearrangement joins TRBV7-2 to TRBJ2-3, with TRBD2 matching 10 bases. The TCR originated in a male donor in good health and CMV-seronegative. CDR3 sequence (DNA): TGTGCCAGCAGCTATGGACTAGCGGCTAGCACAGATACGCAGTATTTT. It is translated as CASSYGLAASTDTQYF.